This TCR beta chain was retrieved from a study of metastatic and nonmetastatic thyroid tumors. Every patient underwent thyroid surgery untreated. TCRdb used MiXCR to call clones anew from the PCR reads. The sample has over 20,000 clones, about 28% seen once. The CDR3 is made up of 15 amino acids. The germline V gene has CDR1 KGHSH and CDR2 LQKENI. Trimming removed 2 bases from V and 2 bases from J; junction bases left unmatched: 5. V and J are TRBV18 and TRBJ2-7, with 8 positions matching TRBD2. This receptor was obtained from a male donor with papillary thyroid cancer or a benign thyroid nodule (not recorded which). Some clones in this sample may be carry-over from other donors' samples. Sequenced material: tumor tissue. CDR3 in amino acids: CASSPTAGGTYEQYF. The CDR3 nucleotides are TGTGCCAGCTCACCAACGGCGGGGGGTACCTACGAGCAGTACTTC. The variable domain in full, with the rest retrieved from reference TRBV18 and TRBJ2-7, is NAGVMQNPRHLVRRRGQEARLRCSPMKGHSHVYWYRQLPEEGLKFMVYLQKENIIDESGMPKERFSAEFPKEGPSILRIQQVVRGDSAAYFCASSPTAGGTYEQYFGPGTRLTVT.